This T cell receptor (beta chain) was sequenced in a study of human T cells and chemical hapten exposure (dated by TCRdb to the early 2020s). Regarding the research as a whole: The libraries were sequenced as a pool, and the TCR yield per sample differed mostly because of small variations in library volumes within the pool. The study tracked peripheral blood TCR repertoire changes in vivo during primary and secondary sensitization to the hapten diphenylcyclopropenone (DPC) in alopecia patients. For every blood RNA sample, sequencing covered both the TCR alpha and TCR beta chains. Beyond this particular receptor, the publication reports: DPC sensitization did not change how many TCRs were above 1 in 1000 frequency, and no evidence was found of alterations in global repertoire structure. Repeated subsampling changed both the strength of the expansion versus patch-test correlation and the threshold at which that correlation became significant.

Read against the paper, the sample's time point label means: healthy volunteer bleed at 2 weeks. Unfractionated whole blood was collected in Tempus Blood RNA tubes, and total RNA was extracted from that blood. About 5 healthy volunteers served as TCR sequencing controls and were bled at day 0, 2 weeks and 6 weeks. From a lookup of the germline V gene, CDR1 and CDR2 are KGHSH and LQKENI. The CDR3 goes from the cysteine to the phenylalanine over 15 residues. Only the CDR3 region is kept as DNA, spanning 45 bases read in frame from base 1. The trim is 6 bases for V and 4 bases for J, with a gap of 18 bases between the germline ends. This clonotype turned up a few times. Its antigen is still unknown. Within one base of it there is no much larger clone, and no base qualities were kept. Libraries were constructed by RACE. The instrument given in TCRdb is NextSeq 500. During library preparation, unique molecular identifiers were attached to individual cDNA molecules so that TCRs could be counted quantitatively and reproducibly. The published analysis was carried out like this. The median number of TCRs per sample was roughly 100,000, ranging from roughly 23,224 to 700,000. V, J and CDR3 annotation of the TCR reads was performed with the Decombinator software suite. For the PS versus PT1 abundance plots, all samples were subsampled to the same number of TCRs (28,000). TCRs were defined as expanded if absent before sensitization and observed at least eight times at the 2-week time point. TCRdb redid the processing of the public reads, applying fastp at Q25 and MiXCR, and retained in-frame beta chains. CDR3 protein sequences are deduplicated, and each keeps its most common genes and DNA. TCRdb's processing, not the authors', yielded these V and J calls. The sample table shows around 130,000 distinct CDR3 sequences, and approximately 10% are seen once. Around 2% of the sample goes to the ten largest clones.

This sequence was found in a male donor in good health. Some clones in this sample may be carry-over from other donors' samples. Specimen: whole blood. Recombination joined TRBV18 with TRBJ1-1, and possibly TRBD1, on 6 matching bases. The CDR3 in this case is CASSAAGGAGTEAFF. The DNA reads as follows: TGTGCCAGCTCCGCTGCTGGGGGGGCCGGCACTGAAGCTTTCTTT.